A selection of T cell receptor beta chains follows, all from one sample in a study of T cell responses to AZD1222 COVID-19 vaccine. The assay was immunoSEQ multiplex PCR, and TCRdb's table has in-frame clones only and misses some. Of over 100,000 clones in the sample, approximately 90% were seen once. The material sequenced was peripheral blood, taken on day 0 of AZD1222 vaccination. These receptors originate from an adult in good health. CDR3s leave out the opening cysteine and the closing phenylalanine or tryptophan.

V,J,CDR3
TRBV19,TRBJ2-4,ASRDTLAKNIQY
TRBV3-1/TRBV3-2,TRBJ2-5,ASNYGPSGGETQY
TRBV2,TRBJ2-3,ASRIRRGITDTQY
TRBV28,TRBJ2-1,ASSLPGLVSSNEQF
TRBV28,TRBJ2-7,ASSGLVRFYEQY
TRBV29-1,TRBJ2-7,SVGGGAYEQY
TRBV15,TRBJ2-2,ATSSGQGANTGELF
TRBV30,TRBJ1-2,AWRPQGLYGYT
TRBV2,TRBJ2-3,ASSPRGQSGDTQY
TRBV4-2,TRBJ1-6,ASSPGDARLNSPLH
TRBV28,TRBJ2-5,ASHPPGKNQETQY
TRBV3-1/TRBV3-2,TRBJ2-3,ASSQGAGPLGTQY
TRBV24-1,TRBJ1-2,ATSDFTQGRGYT
TRBV27,TRBJ2-1,ASNYGDRVYNEQF
TRBV6-1,TRBJ2-7,ASLNPGSEQY
TRBV9,TRBJ2-5,ASSVAGTVQETQY
TRBV7-2,TRBJ2-5,ASSTPGETQY
TRBV28,TRBJ1-5,ASSLSTGPQH
TRBV7-8,TRBJ2-2,ASSPRTGNGELF
TRBV7-8,TRBJ1-6,ASSLWHGSNSPLH
TRBV7-3,TRBJ2-3,ASSSGGTLKADTQY
TRBV29-1,TRBJ2-7,SVGSGGIHEQY
TRBV30,TRBJ1-4,AWRLAGKAEKLF
TRBV7-9,TRBJ2-7,ASSSGWGQGTFEQY
TRBV15,TRBJ1-2,ATSSDTGYGYT
TRBV21-1,TRBJ1-1,ASSKGGLGCGVTEAF